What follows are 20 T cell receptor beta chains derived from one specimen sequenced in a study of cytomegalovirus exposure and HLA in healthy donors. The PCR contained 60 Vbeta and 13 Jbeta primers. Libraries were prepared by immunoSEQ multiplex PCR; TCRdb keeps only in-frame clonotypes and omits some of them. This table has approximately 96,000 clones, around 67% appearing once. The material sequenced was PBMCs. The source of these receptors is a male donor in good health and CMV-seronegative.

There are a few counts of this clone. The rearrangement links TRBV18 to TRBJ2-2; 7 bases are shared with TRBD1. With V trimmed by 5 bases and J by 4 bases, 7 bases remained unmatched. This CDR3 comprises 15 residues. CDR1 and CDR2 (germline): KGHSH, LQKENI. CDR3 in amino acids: CASSKDRSGTGELFF. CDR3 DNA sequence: TGTGCCAGCTCAAAGGACAGGTCGGGCACCGGGGAGCTGTTTTTT. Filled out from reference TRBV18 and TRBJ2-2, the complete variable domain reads NAGVMQNPRHLVRRRGQEARLRCSPMKGHSHVYWYRQLPEEGLKFMVYLQKENIIDESGMPKERFSAEFPKEGPSILRIQQVVRGDSAAYFCASSKDRSGTGELFFGEGSRLTVL.

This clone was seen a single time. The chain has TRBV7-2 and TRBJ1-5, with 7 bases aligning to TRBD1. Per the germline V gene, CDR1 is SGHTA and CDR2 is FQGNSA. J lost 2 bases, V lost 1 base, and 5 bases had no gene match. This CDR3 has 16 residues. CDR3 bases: TGTGCCAGCAGCTTAGAGGGGGCATCGGGCAATCAGCCCCAGCATTTT. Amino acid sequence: CASSLEGASGNQPQHF.

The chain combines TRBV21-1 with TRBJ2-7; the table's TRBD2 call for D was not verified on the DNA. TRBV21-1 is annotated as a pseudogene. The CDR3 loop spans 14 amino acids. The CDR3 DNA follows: TGTGCCAGCACCAGAGCGGGAGAGGGCTACGAGCAGTACTTC. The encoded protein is CASTRAGEGYEQYF.

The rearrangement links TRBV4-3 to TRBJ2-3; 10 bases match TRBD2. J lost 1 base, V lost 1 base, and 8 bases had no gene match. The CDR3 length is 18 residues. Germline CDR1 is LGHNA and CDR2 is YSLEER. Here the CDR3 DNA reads TGCGCCAGCAGCCAAGGGCTAGCGGGAGCGGGCGGCACAGATACGCAGTATTTT. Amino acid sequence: CASSQGLAGAGGTDTQYF.

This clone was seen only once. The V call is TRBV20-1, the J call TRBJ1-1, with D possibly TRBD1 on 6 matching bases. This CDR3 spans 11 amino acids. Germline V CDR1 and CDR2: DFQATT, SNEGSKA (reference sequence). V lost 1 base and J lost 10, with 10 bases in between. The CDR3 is CSARGGGVAFF. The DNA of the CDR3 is TGCAGTGCTAGAGGAGGGGGTGTAGCTTTCTTT.

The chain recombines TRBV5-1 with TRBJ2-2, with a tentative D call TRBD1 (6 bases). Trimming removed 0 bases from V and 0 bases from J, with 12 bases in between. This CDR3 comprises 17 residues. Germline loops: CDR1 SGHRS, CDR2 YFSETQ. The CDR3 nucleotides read TGCGCCAGCAGCTTGGGAGGGACATCGCCGAACACCGGGGAGCTGTTTTTT. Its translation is CASSLGGTSPNTGELFF.

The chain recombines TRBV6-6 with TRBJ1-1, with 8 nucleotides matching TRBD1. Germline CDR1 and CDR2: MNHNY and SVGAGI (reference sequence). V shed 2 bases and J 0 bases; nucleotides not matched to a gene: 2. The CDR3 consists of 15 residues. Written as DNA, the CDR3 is TGTGCCAGCAGTTACCCAGGGGGCATGAACACTGAAGCTTTCTTT. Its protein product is CASSYPGGMNTEAFF.

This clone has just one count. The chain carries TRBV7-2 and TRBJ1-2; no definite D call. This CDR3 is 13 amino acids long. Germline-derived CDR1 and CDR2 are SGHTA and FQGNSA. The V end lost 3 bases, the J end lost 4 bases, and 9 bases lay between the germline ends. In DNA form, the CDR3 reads TGTGCCAGCAGCTTTACAGACACCTATGGCTACACCTTC. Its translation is CASSFTDTYGYTF. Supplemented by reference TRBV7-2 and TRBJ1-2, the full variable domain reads GAGVSQSPSNKVTEKGKDVELRCDPISGHTALYWYRQSLGQGLEFLIYFQGNSAPDKSGLPSDRFSAERTGGSVSTLTIQRTQQEDSAVYLCASSFTDTYGYTFGSGTRLTVV.

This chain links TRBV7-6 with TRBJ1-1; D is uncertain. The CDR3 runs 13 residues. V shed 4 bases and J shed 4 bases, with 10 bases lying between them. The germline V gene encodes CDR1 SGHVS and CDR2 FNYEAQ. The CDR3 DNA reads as TGTGCCAGCAGCTCCCCCGGGAGCACTGAAGCTTTCTTT. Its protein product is CASSSPGSTEAFF.

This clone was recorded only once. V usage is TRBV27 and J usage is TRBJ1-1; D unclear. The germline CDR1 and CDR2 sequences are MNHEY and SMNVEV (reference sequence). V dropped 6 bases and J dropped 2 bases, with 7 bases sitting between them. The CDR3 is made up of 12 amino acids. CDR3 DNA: TGTGCCAGCAGGCGGGGAAACACTGAAGCTTTCTTT. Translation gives CASRRGNTEAFF.

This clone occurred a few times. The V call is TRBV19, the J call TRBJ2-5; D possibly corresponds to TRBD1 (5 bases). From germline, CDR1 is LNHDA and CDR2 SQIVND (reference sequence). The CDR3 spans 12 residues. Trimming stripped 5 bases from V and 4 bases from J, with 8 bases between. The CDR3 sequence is CASSVTGETQYF. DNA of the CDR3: TGTGCCAGTAGTGTTACAGGAGAGACCCAGTACTTC. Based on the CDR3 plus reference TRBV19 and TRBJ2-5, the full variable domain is DGGITQSPKYLFRKEGQNVTLSCEQNLNHDAMYWYRQDPGQGLRLIYYSQIVNDFQKGDIAEGYSVSREKKESFPLTVTSAQKNPTAFYLCASSVTGETQYFGPGTRLLVL.

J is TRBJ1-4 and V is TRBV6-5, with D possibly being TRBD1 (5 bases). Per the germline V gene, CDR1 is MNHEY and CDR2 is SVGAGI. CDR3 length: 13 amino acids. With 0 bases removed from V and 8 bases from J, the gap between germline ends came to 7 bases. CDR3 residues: CASSYSGAEKLFF. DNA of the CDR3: TGTGCCAGCAGTTACTCTGGGGCGGAAAAACTGTTTTTT.

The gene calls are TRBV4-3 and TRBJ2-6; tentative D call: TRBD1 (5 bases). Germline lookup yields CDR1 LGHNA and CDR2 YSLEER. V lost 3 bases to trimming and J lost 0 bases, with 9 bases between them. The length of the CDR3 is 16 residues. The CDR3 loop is CASSQGLGSGANVLTF. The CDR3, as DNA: TGCGCCAGCAGCCAGGGGCTAGGCTCTGGGGCCAACGTCCTGACTTTC.

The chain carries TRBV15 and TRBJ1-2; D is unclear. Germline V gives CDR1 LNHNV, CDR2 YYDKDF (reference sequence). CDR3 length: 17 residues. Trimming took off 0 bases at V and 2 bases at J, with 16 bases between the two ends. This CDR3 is CATSRDPRQVLNYGYTF. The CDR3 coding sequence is TGTGCCACCAGCAGAGATCCCCGGCAGGTGCTAAACTATGGCTACACCTTC.

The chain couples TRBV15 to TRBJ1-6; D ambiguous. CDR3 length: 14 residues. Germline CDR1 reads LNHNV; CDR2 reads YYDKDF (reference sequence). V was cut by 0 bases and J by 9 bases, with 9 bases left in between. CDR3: CATSRDRVSSPLHF. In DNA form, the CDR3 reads TGTGCCACCAGCAGAGATCGGGTTAGTTCACCCCTCCACTTT.

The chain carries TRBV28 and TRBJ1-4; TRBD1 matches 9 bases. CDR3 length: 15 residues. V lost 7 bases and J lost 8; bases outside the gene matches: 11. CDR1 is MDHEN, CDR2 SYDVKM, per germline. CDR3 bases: TGTGCCAGCACCTCAATGGACAGGGGTGGGGAAAAACTGTTTTTT. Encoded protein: CASTSMDRGGEKLFF.

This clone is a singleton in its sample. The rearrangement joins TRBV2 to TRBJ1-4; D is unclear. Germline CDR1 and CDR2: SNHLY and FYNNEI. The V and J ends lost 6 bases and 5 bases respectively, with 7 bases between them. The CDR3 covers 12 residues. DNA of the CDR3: TGTGCCAGCAGGGGCCTGAATGAAAAACTGTTTTTT. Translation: CASRGLNEKLFF.

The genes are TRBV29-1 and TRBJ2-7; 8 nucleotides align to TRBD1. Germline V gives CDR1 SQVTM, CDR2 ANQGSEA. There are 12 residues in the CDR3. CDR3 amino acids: CSATTGVDEQYF. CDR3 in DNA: TGCAGTGCCACGACAGGGGTGGACGAGCAGTACTTC.

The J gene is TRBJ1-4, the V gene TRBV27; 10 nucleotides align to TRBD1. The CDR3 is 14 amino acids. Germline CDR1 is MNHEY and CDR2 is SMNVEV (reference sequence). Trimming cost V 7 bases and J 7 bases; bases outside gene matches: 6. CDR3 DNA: TGTGCCAGCACCCCCGGGACAGGGGCTGAAAAACTGTTTTTT. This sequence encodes CASTPGTGAEKLFF.

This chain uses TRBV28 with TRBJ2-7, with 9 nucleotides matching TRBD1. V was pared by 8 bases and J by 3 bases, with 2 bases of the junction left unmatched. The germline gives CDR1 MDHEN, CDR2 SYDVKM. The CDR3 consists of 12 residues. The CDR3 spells CASGTGIYEQYF. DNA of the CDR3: TGTGCCAGCGGGACAGGGATCTACGAGCAGTACTTC. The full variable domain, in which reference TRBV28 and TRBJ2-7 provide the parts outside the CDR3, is DVKVTQSSRYLVKRTGEKVFLECVQDMDHENMFWYRQDPGLGLRLIYFSYDVKMKEKGDIPEGYSVSREKKERFSLILESASTNQTSMYLCASGTGIYEQYFGPGTRLTVT.